Below, 5 T cell receptor beta chains from the same sample are listed, as sequenced in a study of CD8 T cells in Susac syndrome. Random hexamers served to reverse transcribe about 0.5 to 1 ug RNA. TCRdb reanalysed the immunoSEQ multiplex PCR reads using MiXCR and keeps one entry per CDR3 protein. The sample has a few hundred thousand distinct CDR3 sequences, 75% to 90% seen once; the top ten hold under 0.15%. The sample comprised CD8+ T cells from PBMCs. All receptors come from a human donor with multiple sclerosis.

The CDR3 spells CASSYSGHDGELFF. The CDR3 region has the DNA TGTGCCAGCAGTTACTCGGGTCACGACGGGGAGCTGTTTTTT. The chain couples TRBV6-5 to TRBJ2-2; the D is unclear. The CDR3 sequence is 14 residues long. Trimming took 0 bases from V and 7 from J, leaving 9 bases between them. Germline assignment: CDR1 MNHEY and CDR2 SVGAGI.

This chain connects TRBV28 to TRBJ2-5; TRBD2 might be the D (5 bases). This CDR3 is 13 amino acids long. V lost 4 bases, J lost 5 bases, and 11 bases lay in between. Per germline, CDR1 MDHEN and CDR2 SYDVKM. In DNA form, the CDR3 reads TGTGCCAGCAGTTACGGAGGATCGGAGACCCAGTACTTC. The encoded protein is CASSYGGSETQYF.

This clonotype was observed once. This chain connects TRBV27 to TRBJ1-2, with a weak D call TRBD1 (5 bases). Looked up from germline, CDR1 is MNHEY and CDR2 is SMNVEV (reference sequence). With 6 bases removed from V and 8 bases from J, the gap between germline ends came to 19 bases. The CDR3 is made up of 14 amino acids. CDR3 nucleotide sequence: TGTGCCAGCAGCTTGGGGGGGGGAGTCGTCGGCTACACCTTC. Encoded protein: CASSLGGGVVGYTF.

The chain employs TRBV3-1 and TRBJ2-3; maybe TRBD1 (6 bases). This CDR3 region has 13 residues. V shed 7 bases and J shed 0 bases, with 8 bases lying between them. The V gene's germline CDR1 is LGHDT and CDR2 YNNKEL (reference sequence). CDR3 sequence reads: CASMGHSTDTQYF. DNA of the CDR3: TGTGCCAGCATGGGACACAGCACAGATACGCAGTATTTT.

CDR3 sequence reads: CASSPGTSGGYTGELFF. The DNA of the CDR3 is TGTGCCAGCAGCCCTGGGACTAGCGGGGGGTACACCGGGGAGCTGTTTTTT. The rearrangement links TRBV3-1 to TRBJ2-2, with 15 bases aligning to TRBD2. The trim removed 4 bases at V and 3 bases at J, leaving 3 bases unmatched. The CDR3 has 17 residues. Germline values: CDR1 LGHDT, CDR2 YNNKEL (reference sequence).